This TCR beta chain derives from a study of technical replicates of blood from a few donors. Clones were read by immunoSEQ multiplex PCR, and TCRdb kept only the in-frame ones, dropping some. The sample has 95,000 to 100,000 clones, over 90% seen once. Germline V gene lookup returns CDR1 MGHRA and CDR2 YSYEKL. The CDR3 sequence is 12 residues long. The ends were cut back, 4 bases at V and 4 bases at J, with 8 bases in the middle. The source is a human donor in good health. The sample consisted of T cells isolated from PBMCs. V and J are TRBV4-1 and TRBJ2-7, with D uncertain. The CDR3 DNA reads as TGCGCCAGCAGCCCCGGTCCTTACGAGCAGTACTTC. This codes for CASSPGPYEQYF.